Presented here are 30 T cell receptor beta chains from one specimen sequenced in a study of T-cell memory formation after mild COVID-19. Each CDR3 protein gets one entry after TCRdb re-called the 5' RACE reads with MiXCR. Of 350,000 to 450,000 distinct CDR3 sequences listed, about 19% are singletons. What was sequenced was PBMCs or a T cell subset sorted from them (not recorded which). The receptors shown here come from an adult woman who had mild COVID-19 (a few samples of this study predate the infection). Cell type and time point are not known.

The V call is TRBV7-9, the J call TRBJ2-7; 8 bases align to TRBD1. J was trimmed by 0 bases and V by 4 bases; bases with no gene match: 8. Germline CDR1 SEHNR, CDR2 FQNEAQ (reference sequence). CDR3 size: 16 residues. The CDR3 sequence is CASSSQGAGHSYEQYF. The CDR3 DNA is TGTGCCAGCAGCTCTCAGGGGGCGGGCCACTCCTACGAGCAGTACTTC.

This clonotype came up a few times. The CDR3 loop reads CASSIGAGALEQYF. CDR3 in DNA: TGTGCCAGTAGTATAGGAGCAGGGGCTCTCGAGCAGTACTTC. The chain employs TRBV19 and TRBJ2-7, with D possibly being TRBD1 (6 bases). The CDR3 is 14 residues long. Germline CDR1 is LNHDA and CDR2 is SQIVND (reference sequence). V shed 1 base and J shed 6 bases, with 13 bases lying between them.

The chain carries TRBV29-1 and TRBJ1-1; D remains ambiguous. CDR1 and CDR2 from the germline V gene are SQVTM and ANQGSEA. The CDR3 is 11 residues long. CDR3 coding DNA: TGCACGGTTGACCGCGACACTGAAGCTTTCTTT. This encodes CTVDRDTEAFF.

The rearrangement links TRBV6-5 to TRBJ2-6, with 7 bases that match TRBD1. The germline V gene encodes CDR1 MNHEY and CDR2 SVGAGI. The CDR3 spans 17 residues. Trimming removed 5 bases from V and 0 bases from J; junction bases left unmatched: 7. Written as DNA, the CDR3 is TGTGCCAGCAGTCACGTATGGGACAGCTCTGGGGCCAACGTCCTGACTTTC. This gives the protein CASSHVWDSSGANVLTF.

This chain connects TRBV4-3 to TRBJ1-2; D ambiguous. Trimming removed 0 bases from V and 1 base from J, with 12 bases in between. CDR3 length equals 16 residues. CDR1 LGHNA and CDR2 YSLEER come from the germline V gene. CDR3 sequence reads: CASSQDSVAINYGYTF. In nucleotides, the CDR3 is TGCGCCAGCAGCCAAGACTCCGTAGCTATTAACTATGGCTACACCTTC.

This clonotype has ten or more counts. The genes are TRBV7-6 and TRBJ2-5; no clear D. This CDR3 has 13 residues. The V end lost 4 bases, the J end lost 3 bases, and 9 bases lay between the germline ends. Germline V CDR1 and CDR2: SGHVS, FNYEAQ. CDR3 sequence (DNA): TGTGCCAGCAGCTCCGACCAAAAAGAGACCCAGTACTTC. As protein: CASSSDQKETQYF. Full variable domain (missing parts from reference TRBV7-6 and TRBJ2-5): GAGVSQSPRYKVTKRGQDVALRCDPISGHVSLYWYRQALGQGPEFLTYFNYEAQQDKSGLPNDRFSAERPEGSISTLTIQRTEQRDSAMYRCASSSDQKETQYFGPGTRLLVL.

This rearrangement joins TRBV11-3 to TRBJ2-7; unclear D gene. The CDR3 runs 13 residues. V dropped 1 base and J dropped 7 bases, with 11 bases sitting between them. Germline CDR1 reads SGHNT; CDR2 reads YENEEA. CDR3 region: CASSLVNSGEQYF. CDR3 in DNA: TGTGCCAGCAGCTTAGTTAACTCGGGTGAGCAGTACTTC.

This clonotype was observed a few times. In nucleotides, the CDR3 is TGCAGCGGAGGAGACAATGAGCAGTTCTTC. Protein product: CSGGDNEQFF. The V call is TRBV29-1, the J call TRBJ2-1; D is unclear. This CDR3 contains 10 residues. Germline assignment: CDR1 SQVTM and CDR2 ANQGSEA. The V end was cut by 7 bases, the J end by 5 bases, with 6 bases between.

Ten or more counts support this clonotype. The chain is built from TRBV12-3 or TRBV12-4 and TRBJ2-1; 10 bases map to TRBD2. Germline trimming cut 2 bases from V and 7 bases from J; bases unmatched to any gene: 8. CDR3 length equals 16 residues. CDR3 DNA: TGTGCCAGCAGTTTACCATCTAGCGGGAGACGAAATGAGCAGTTCTTC. Amino acid sequence: CASSLPSSGRRNEQFF.

The V and J genes are TRBV11-3 and TRBJ2-7; 11 nucleotides align to TRBD1. The V segment lost 5 bases and the J segment 3 bases; nucleotides outside the gene matches: 6. Germline V gene sequence: CDR1 SGHNT, CDR2 YENEEA. The CDR3 is made up of 15 amino acids. CDR3 loop: CASSQWDRGSYEQYF. Written as DNA, the CDR3 is TGTGCCAGCAGCCAGTGGGACAGGGGGAGCTACGAGCAGTACTTC.

The sample holds one count of this clonotype. One end of the junction is discordant with germline, which a read error may explain. The chain carries TRBV4-3 and TRBJ1-2; D remains ambiguous. Germline loops: CDR1 LGHNA, CDR2 YSLEER. There are 14 residues in the CDR3. Here the CDR3 reads CVSSQGDGSYGYTF. The CDR3 DNA is TGCGTCAGCAGCCAAGGCGACGGATCCTATGGCTACACCTTC.

This rearrangement joins TRBV9 to TRBJ2-1; 7 bases map to TRBD2. This CDR3 comprises 14 residues. Trimming at V came to 0 bases and at J to 4 bases, leaving 1 base not matched to a gene. Germline-derived CDR1 and CDR2 are SGDLS and YYNGEE. CDR3 in DNA: TGTGCCAGCAGCGTAGGGGGGGGGTACAATGAGCAGTTCTTC. Translated, it gives CASSVGGGYNEQFF.

This chain links TRBV24-1 with TRBJ2-7; D not certain. Germline lookup yields CDR1 KGHDR and CDR2 SFDVKD. The CDR3 covers 12 residues. The ends were cut back, 5 bases at V and 6 bases at J, with 10 bases in the middle. The CDR3, as DNA: TGTGCCACCAGTGTTGGTTGGGGCGAGCAGTACTTC. It translates to CATSVGWGEQYF.

This clonotype was seen more than once but under ten times. The V gene is TRBV24-1, the J gene TRBJ2-5; D unresolved. V dropped 11 bases and J dropped 4 bases, with 10 bases sitting between them. The CDR3 runs to 11 residues. Germline V lookup: CDR1 KGHDR, CDR2 SFDVKD. The CDR3 DNA reads TGTGCCAGCGAAGTGGGAGAGACCCAGTACTTC. Translated: CASEVGETQYF.

This clonotype has a count of ten or more. The rearrangement joins TRBV7-6 to TRBJ2-1, with 12 bases aligning to TRBD2. The CDR3 loop spans 15 amino acids. CDR1 and CDR2 (germline): SGHVS, FNYEAQ. V was clipped by 5 bases and J by 9 bases; unmatched bases: 8. The CDR3 DNA reads TGTGCCAGCAGCCAGCTAGCGGGGGGGCGTCCTGAGCAGTTCTTC. Translation gives CASSQLAGGRPEQFF.

Ten or more counts support this clonotype. The genes are TRBV6-2 or TRBV6-3 and TRBJ1-2; D is uncertain. V shed 5 bases and J shed 6 bases, with 4 bases lying between them. This CDR3 contains 10 residues. CDR1 is MNHEY, CDR2 SVGEGT, per germline. CDR3 sequence: CASSRDGYTF. The CDR3 DNA follows: TGTGCCAGCAGTCGAGATGGCTACACCTTC.

This clonotype appeared a few times. J is TRBJ2-5 and V is TRBV7-2; TRBD1 aligns across 8 bases. V lost 3 bases to trimming and J lost 5 bases; unmatched junction nucleotides: 11. CDR1 and CDR2 (germline): SGHTA, FQGNSA. The CDR3 has 16 amino acids. CDR3 residues: CASSFELGQGAETQYF. Here the CDR3 DNA reads TGTGCCAGCAGCTTTGAACTTGGACAGGGCGCGGAGACCCAGTACTTC.

The chain carries TRBV2 and TRBJ2-5; D gene unclear. There are 13 residues in the CDR3. V was trimmed by 3 bases and J by 5 bases, leaving 10 bases between them. Per the germline V gene, CDR1 is SNHLY and CDR2 is FYNNEI. The CDR3, as DNA: TGTGCCAGCAGTGAGGAATATAGGGAGACCCAGTACTTC. This sequence encodes CASSEEYRETQYF.

This clonotype was found a few times. The chain uses TRBV10-3 and TRBJ2-7; D uncertain. Trimming shortened V by 4 bases and J by 3 bases, and 7 bases separated the two germline ends. The length of the CDR3 is 12 residues. The germline V gene has CDR1 ENHRY and CDR2 SYGVKD. The CDR3 loop is CAISARGYEQYF. The CDR3 nucleotides read TGTGCCATCAGTGCCCGCGGCTACGAGCAGTACTTC.

The CDR3 is CASSVGPQSRSGGQFF. CDR3 nucleotides: TGTGCCAGCAGCGTAGGACCACAGAGCAGGTCGGGGGGACAGTTCTTC. This chain connects TRBV9 to TRBJ2-1; 7 bases match TRBD2. The V segment lost 0 bases and the J segment 13 bases; nucleotides outside the gene matches: 16. Germline CDR1 SGDLS, CDR2 YYNGEE. The CDR3 covers 16 residues.

The V gene is TRBV29-1, the J gene TRBJ2-7, with a tentative D call TRBD1 (5 bases). From germline, CDR1 is SQVTM and CDR2 ANQGSEA. This CDR3 contains 13 residues. The ends were cut back, 4 bases at V and 3 bases at J, with 13 bases in the middle. CDR3 bases: TGCAGCGTTGCCAGGGATGGCAGCTACGAGCAGTACTTC. This encodes CSVARDGSYEQYF.

The chain links TRBV7-9 to TRBJ2-3, with 7 bases fitting TRBD1. The CDR3 totals 12 residues. V was pared by 8 bases and J by 1 base, with 0 bases of the junction left unmatched. Germline CDR1 SEHNR, CDR2 FQNEAQ (reference sequence). This chain's CDR3 is CASGQGTDTQYF. The DNA of the CDR3 is TGTGCCAGCGGACAGGGCACAGATACGCAGTATTTT.

In this sample, this clonotype turned up a few times. The V gene is TRBV7-9, the J gene TRBJ2-3; the match to TRBD1 covers 10 bases. The CDR3 length is 16 residues. Trimming cost V 5 bases and J 2 bases; bases outside gene matches: 7. Germline V gene lookup returns CDR1 SEHNR and CDR2 FQNEAQ (reference sequence). The CDR3 nucleotides read TGTGCCAGCAGCCCAGTGGGACAGGGGAACACAGATACGCAGTATTTT. As protein: CASSPVGQGNTDTQYF.

There are many counts of this clonotype. V and J are TRBV7-6 and TRBJ2-3; possibly TRBD1 for D (6 bases). V shed 10 bases and J shed 1 base, with 18 bases lying between them. The V gene's germline CDR1 is SGHVS and CDR2 FNYEAQ. CDR3 length: 15 residues. CDR3 sequence reads: CATTPTRGRTDTQYF. CDR3 bases: TGTGCCACCACACCGACCAGGGGCCGCACAGATACGCAGTATTTT.

This clonotype was counted between two and nine times. The chain couples TRBV10-3 to TRBJ1-2; the match to TRBD1 covers 10 bases. This CDR3 is 18 amino acids long. Per germline, CDR1 ENHRY and CDR2 SYGVKD. The ends lost 5 bases at V and 4 bases at J; junction bases unmatched: 16. The CDR3 region is CAISLTGGSSLYRYGYTF. The CDR3 DNA reads as TGTGCCATCAGTTTGACAGGGGGCTCAAGCCTATACCGCTATGGCTACACCTTC.

This clonotype has just a few counts. J is TRBJ1-2 and V is TRBV12-3 or TRBV12-4; D ambiguous. This CDR3 is built from 15 residues. With 2 bases removed from V and 4 bases from J, the gap between germline ends came to 14 bases. CDR3 DNA sequence: TGTGCCAGCAGTTTAAGCTTACGCGCTTTCTATGGCTACACCTTC. As protein: CASSLSLRAFYGYTF.

This clonotype has more than one count but fewer than ten. The chain couples TRBV7-9 to TRBJ2-7; tentative D call: TRBD1 (5 bases). CDR3 length: 14 amino acids. Trimming pared 0 bases from V and 2 bases from J, leaving 8 bases between. Germline lookup yields CDR1 SEHNR and CDR2 FQNEAQ (reference sequence). The CDR3 DNA follows: TGTGCCAGCAGCTTAGCAGACAGCACCTACGAGCAGTACTTC. Its translation is CASSLADSTYEQYF.

This clonotype was detected a few times. V and J are TRBV20-1 and TRBJ1-1, with D unclear. This CDR3 contains 13 residues. V was cut by 3 bases and J by 0 bases, with 8 bases left in between. Per the germline V gene, CDR1 is DFQATT and CDR2 is SNEGSKA (reference sequence). CDR3 residues: CSARKNLNTEAFF. In nucleotides, the CDR3 is TGCAGTGCTAGGAAGAACTTGAACACTGAAGCTTTCTTT.

This clonotype showed up just a few times. V usage is TRBV18 and J usage is TRBJ2-3, with D possibly being TRBD2 (5 bases). Germline V gene sequence: CDR1 KGHSH, CDR2 LQKENI. Trimming removed 2 bases at V and 4 bases at J, with 13 bases between. The CDR3 sequence is 15 residues long. The CDR3 DNA sequence: TGTGCCAGCTCACCAAAACAGCGGCCCGCAGATACGCAGTATTTT. Its translation is CASSPKQRPADTQYF.

The chain recombines TRBV24-1 with TRBJ2-5, with D perhaps matching TRBD1 (6 bases). The V gene's germline CDR1 is KGHDR and CDR2 SFDVKD. V was clipped by 4 bases and J by 2 bases, with 10 bases between them. This CDR3 is 14 amino acids long. CDR3 in DNA: TGTGCCACCAGTGAGACAGGCTCACAAGAGACCCAGTACTTC. Protein product: CATSETGSQETQYF.